One sample yielded the 25 T cell receptor beta chains listed below, sequenced in a study of T cells expressing NK-cell markers. After re-calling the 5' RACE reads, TCRdb lists one entry per CDR3 protein, DNA absent. This table lists under 500,000 distinct CDR3 sequences. Sequencing input: blood T cells: a sorted CD56 or NKG2C T cell subset, CD4+ or CD8+ T cells, or bulk PBMC T cells (not recorded which). The receptors shown here come from a woman aged 18 to 75 in good health.

V is TRBV7-8 and J is TRBJ1-2. The CDR3 extends over 17 amino acids. Germline CDR1 and CDR2: SGHVS and FQNEAQ. The CDR3 is CASSLLGGALPLYGYTF. The full variable domain, completed using reference TRBV7-8 and TRBJ1-2, is GAGVSQSPRYKVAKRGQDVALRCDPISGHVSLFWYQQALGQGPEFLTYFQNEAQLDKSGLPSDRFFAERPEGSVSTLKIQRTQQEDSAVYLCASSLLGGALPLYGYTFGSGTRLTVV.

This chain links TRBV24-1 with TRBJ1-2; TCRdb outputs TRBD1, but without DNA this stays unchecked. Germline CDR1 reads KGHDR; CDR2 reads SFDVKD. CDR3 length: 14 amino acids. CDR3 residues: CATSDRGTPGGYTF.

J is TRBJ2-2 and V is TRBV12-3 or TRBV12-4. The CDR3 length is 14 residues. CDR3 in amino acids: CASSFREGTGELFF.

The chain carries TRBV25-1 and TRBJ2-5; no DNA is available, so the TRBD1 call from TCRdb remains unchecked. The CDR3 covers 14 residues. Per the germline V gene, CDR1 is MGHDK and CDR2 is SYGVNS. CDR3: CASSNDQGQETQYF.

The chain uses TRBV6-1 and TRBJ2-1; the D gene TCRdb calls, TRBD1, cannot be checked with no DNA. The CDR3 has 16 amino acids. CDR1 is MNHNS and CDR2 is SASEGT in the germline V gene. CDR3 residues: CASSRDRPKGYNEQFF.

The chain couples TRBV4-2 to TRBJ1-6. This CDR3 comprises 16 residues. From germline, CDR1 is LGHNA and CDR2 YNFKEQ. The CDR3 reads CASSQASSGGGSPLHF.

The chain combines TRBV7-3 with TRBJ2-7; the D gene TCRdb calls, TRBD2, cannot be checked with no DNA. Germline V lookup: CDR1 SGHTA, CDR2 FQGTGA. This CDR3 comprises 15 residues. The CDR3 reads CASSNPLAGAYEQYF.

This CDR3 reads CASSQKLAGDTETQYF. The chain is built from TRBV4-1 and TRBJ2-5; absent DNA, TCRdb's TRBD2 call cannot be checked. Germline CDR1 is MGHRA and CDR2 is YSYEKL. The CDR3 loop spans 16 amino acids.

The chain has TRBV20-1 and TRBJ2-5. The CDR3 spans 11 residues. The germline CDR1 and CDR2 sequences are DFQATT and SNEGSKA (reference sequence). CDR3 sequence: CSAIGVETQYF.

The chain has TRBV5-1 and TRBJ2-4. Germline V CDR1 and CDR2: SGHRS, YFSETQ. This CDR3 comprises 13 residues. The CDR3 reads CASSLARGNIQYF.

The chain uses TRBV20-1 and TRBJ2-3; TCRdb's D gene call, TRBD2, goes unchecked for lack of DNA. The CDR3 loop spans 15 amino acids. Germline assignment: CDR1 DFQATT and CDR2 SNEGSKA (reference sequence). The CDR3 here is CSASALAGGPDTQYF.

The chain uses TRBV6-2 or TRBV6-3 and TRBJ2-6; TCRdb picks TRBD2, but there is no DNA to check that call. CDR1 and CDR2 from the germline V gene are MNHEY and SVGEGT. The CDR3 loop spans 16 amino acids. CDR3 protein: CASRLAGGSGANVLTF.

This chain links TRBV20-1 with TRBJ2-3; checking the TCRdb D call of TRBD1 is not possible without DNA. The germline V gene encodes CDR1 DFQATT and CDR2 SNEGSKA (reference sequence). The CDR3 has 14 amino acids. The CDR3 loop is CSARRGARADTQYF.

The rearrangement links TRBV29-1 to TRBJ2-1; lacking DNA, the TRBD1 call made by TCRdb goes unchecked. The CDR3 is 12 residues long. In germline, CDR1 is SQVTM, CDR2 ANQGSEA. The CDR3 region is CSVNRGYNEQFF.

V is TRBV6-6 and J is TRBJ1-2. Germline V gene sequence: CDR1 MNHNY, CDR2 SVGAGI (reference sequence). The CDR3 extends over 12 amino acids. The CDR3 region is CASSYSSTQNTF.

The rearrangement uses TRBV13 and TRBJ2-4; TCRdb's assignment of TRBD1 cannot be checked, as there is no DNA. CDR1 and CDR2 (germline): PRHDT, FYEKMQ (reference sequence). The CDR3 runs 16 residues. The CDR3 region is CASSFRDRVTQNIQYF.

The genes are TRBV20-1 and TRBJ2-5; TCRdb reports TRBD1, a call that lacks DNA to check it against. The CDR3 is 13 residues long. Germline values: CDR1 DFQATT, CDR2 SNEGSKA (reference sequence). CDR3 residues: CSARVGAGETQYF.

V usage is TRBV10-2 and J usage is TRBJ1-1. The CDR3 covers 12 residues. Germline V gives CDR1 WSHSY, CDR2 SAAADI. CDR3 amino acids: CASSELYTEAFF.

The chain couples TRBV18 to TRBJ2-5; TCRdb picks TRBD1, but there is no DNA to check that call. Germline-derived CDR1 and CDR2 are KGHSH and LQKENI. CDR3 size: 13 residues. The CDR3 sequence is CASSTTGIETQYF.

The chain combines TRBV7-8 with TRBJ2-2; TCRdb returns TRBD2, unconfirmable since there is no DNA. The V gene's germline CDR1 is SGHVS and CDR2 FQNEAQ. The CDR3 is 19 residues long. The CDR3 here is CASTFPHATSGSLTGELFF.

The V gene is TRBV12-3 or TRBV12-4, the J gene TRBJ1-1. The CDR3 is 15 amino acids. The CDR3 loop reads CASSDLRRLNTEAFF.

V is TRBV20-1 and J is TRBJ2-1. The CDR3 has 15 amino acids. Germline V gene lookup returns CDR1 DFQATT and CDR2 SNEGSKA (reference sequence). The CDR3 is CSARSTVSSYNEQFF.

The chain combines TRBV16 with TRBJ2-7; absent DNA, TCRdb's TRBD2 call cannot be checked. The CDR3 extends over 15 amino acids. Germline CDR1 and CDR2: KGHSY and FQNENV. This CDR3 is CASKRGRDLSYEQYF.

This chain links TRBV4-3 with TRBJ1-4. Looked up from germline, CDR1 is LGHNA and CDR2 is YSLEER. This CDR3 contains 17 residues. CDR3: CASSQATKGATNEKLFF.

The rearrangement uses TRBV6-2 or TRBV6-3 and TRBJ1-5; TCRdb's D gene call, TRBD1, goes unchecked for lack of DNA. From germline, CDR1 is MNHEY and CDR2 SVGEGT. This CDR3 has 15 amino acids. The CDR3 reads CASSYSTRGVWPQHF.